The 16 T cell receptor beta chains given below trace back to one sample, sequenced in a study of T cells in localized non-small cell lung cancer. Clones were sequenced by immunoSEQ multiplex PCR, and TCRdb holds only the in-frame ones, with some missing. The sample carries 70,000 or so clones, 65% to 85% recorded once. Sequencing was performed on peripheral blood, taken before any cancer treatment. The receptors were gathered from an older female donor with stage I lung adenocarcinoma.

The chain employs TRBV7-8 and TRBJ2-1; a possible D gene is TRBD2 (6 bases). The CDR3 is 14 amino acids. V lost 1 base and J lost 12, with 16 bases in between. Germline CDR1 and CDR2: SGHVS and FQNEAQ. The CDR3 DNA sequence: TGTGCCAGCAGCTTAGTCCTAGCGTCCAGCGGGCAGTTCTTC. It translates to CASSLVLASSGQFF.

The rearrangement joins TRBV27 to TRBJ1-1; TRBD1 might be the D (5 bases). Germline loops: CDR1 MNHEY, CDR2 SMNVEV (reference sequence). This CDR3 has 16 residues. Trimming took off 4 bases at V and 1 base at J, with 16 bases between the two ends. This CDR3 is CASSSSPGTANTEAFF. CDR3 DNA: TGTGCCAGCAGTTCTAGCCCCGGGACGGCGAACACTGAAGCTTTCTTT.

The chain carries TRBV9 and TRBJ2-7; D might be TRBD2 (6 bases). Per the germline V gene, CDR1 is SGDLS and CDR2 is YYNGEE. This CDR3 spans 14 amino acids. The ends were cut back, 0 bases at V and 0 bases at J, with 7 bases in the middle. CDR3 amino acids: CASSVGGISYEQYF. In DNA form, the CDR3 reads TGTGCCAGCAGCGTAGGCGGGATCTCCTACGAGCAGTACTTC.

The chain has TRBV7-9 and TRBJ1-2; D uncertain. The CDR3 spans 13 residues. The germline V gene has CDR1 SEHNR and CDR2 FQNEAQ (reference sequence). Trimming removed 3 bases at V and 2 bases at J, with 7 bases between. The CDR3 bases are TGTGCCAGCAGCTTGGAGGAGAACTATGGCTACACCTTC. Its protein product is CASSLEENYGYTF. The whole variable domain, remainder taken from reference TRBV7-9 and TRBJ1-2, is DTGVSQNPRHKITKRGQNVTFRCDPISEHNRLYWYRQTLGQGPEFLTYFQNEAQLEKSRLLSDRFSAERPKGSFSTLEIQRTEQGDSAMYLCASSLEENYGYTFGSGTRLTVV.

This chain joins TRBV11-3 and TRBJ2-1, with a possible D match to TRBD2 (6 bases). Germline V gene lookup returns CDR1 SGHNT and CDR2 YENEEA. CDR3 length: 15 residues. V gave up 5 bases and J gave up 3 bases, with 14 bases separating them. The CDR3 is CASSPGLPGYNEQFF. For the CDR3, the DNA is TGTGCCAGCAGCCCCGGACTACCCGGCTACAATGAGCAGTTCTTC. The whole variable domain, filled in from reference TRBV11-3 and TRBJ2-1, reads EAGVVQSPRYKIIEKKQPVAFWCNPISGHNTLYWYLQNLGQGPELLIRYENEEAVDDSQLPKDRFSAERLKGVDSTLKIQPAELGDSAVYLCASSPGLPGYNEQFFGPGTRLTVL.

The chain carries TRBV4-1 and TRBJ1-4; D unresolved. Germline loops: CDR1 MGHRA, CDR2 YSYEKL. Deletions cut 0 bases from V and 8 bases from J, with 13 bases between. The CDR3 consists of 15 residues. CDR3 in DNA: TGCGCCAGCAGCCAAGACGGCAGAGAACTCGAAAAACTGTTTTTT. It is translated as CASSQDGRELEKLFF.

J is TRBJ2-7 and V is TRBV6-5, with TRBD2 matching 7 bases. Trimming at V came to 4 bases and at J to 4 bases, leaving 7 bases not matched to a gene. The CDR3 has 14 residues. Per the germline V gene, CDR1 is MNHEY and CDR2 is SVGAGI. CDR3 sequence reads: CASSSAGVLYEQYF. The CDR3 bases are TGTGCCAGCAGTTCCGCGGGAGTTTTATACGAGCAGTACTTC.

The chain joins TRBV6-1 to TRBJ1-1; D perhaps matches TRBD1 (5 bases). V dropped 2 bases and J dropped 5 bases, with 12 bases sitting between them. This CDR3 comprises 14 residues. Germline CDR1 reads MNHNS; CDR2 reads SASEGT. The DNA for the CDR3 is TGTGCCAGCAGTGAACGGGGCTTCTCGACTGAAGCTTTCTTT. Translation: CASSERGFSTEAFF.

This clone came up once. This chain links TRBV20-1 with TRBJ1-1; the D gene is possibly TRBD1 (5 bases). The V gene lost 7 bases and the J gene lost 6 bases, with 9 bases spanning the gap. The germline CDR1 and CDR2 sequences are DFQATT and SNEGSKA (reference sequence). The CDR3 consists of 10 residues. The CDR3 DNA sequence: TGCAGTGGGCGGGACCCTGAAGCTTTCTTT. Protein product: CSGRDPEAFF.

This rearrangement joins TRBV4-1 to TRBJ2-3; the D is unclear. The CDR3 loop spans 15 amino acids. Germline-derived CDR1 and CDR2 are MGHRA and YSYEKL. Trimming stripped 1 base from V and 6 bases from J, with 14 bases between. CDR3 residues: CASSQGSSWRDTQYF. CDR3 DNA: TGCGCCAGCAGCCAAGGATCCTCATGGCGGGATACGCAGTATTTT.

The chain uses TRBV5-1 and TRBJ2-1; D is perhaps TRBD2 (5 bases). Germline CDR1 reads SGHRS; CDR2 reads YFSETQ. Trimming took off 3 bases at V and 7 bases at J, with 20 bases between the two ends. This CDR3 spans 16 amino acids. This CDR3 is CASSSLGGRSPNEQFF. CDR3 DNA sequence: TGCGCCAGCAGCTCTTTAGGCGGGCGCTCTCCGAATGAGCAGTTCTTC.

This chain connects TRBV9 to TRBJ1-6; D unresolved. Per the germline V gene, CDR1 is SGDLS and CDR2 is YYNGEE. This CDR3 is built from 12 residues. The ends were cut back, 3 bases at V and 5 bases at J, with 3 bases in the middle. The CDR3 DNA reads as TGTGCCAGCAGCGCCAATAATTCACCCCTCCACTTT. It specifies CASSANNSPLHF.

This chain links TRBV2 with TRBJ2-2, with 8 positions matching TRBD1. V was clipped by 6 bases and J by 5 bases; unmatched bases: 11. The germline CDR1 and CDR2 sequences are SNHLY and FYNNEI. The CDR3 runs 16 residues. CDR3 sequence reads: CASRGAGGLGTGELFF. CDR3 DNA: TGTGCCAGCAGGGGGGCAGGGGGCCTTGGGACCGGGGAGCTGTTTTTT.

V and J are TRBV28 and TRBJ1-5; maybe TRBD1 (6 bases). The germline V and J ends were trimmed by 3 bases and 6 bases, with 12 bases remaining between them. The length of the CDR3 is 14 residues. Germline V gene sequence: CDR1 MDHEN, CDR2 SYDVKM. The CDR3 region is CASSFKGVGQPQHF. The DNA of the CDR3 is TGTGCCAGCAGTTTTAAGGGGGTGGGTCAGCCCCAGCATTTT.

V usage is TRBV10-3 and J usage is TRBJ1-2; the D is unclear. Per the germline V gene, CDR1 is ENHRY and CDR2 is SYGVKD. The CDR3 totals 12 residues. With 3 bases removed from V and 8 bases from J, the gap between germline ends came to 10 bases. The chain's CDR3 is CAISDLRRGYTF. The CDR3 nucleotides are TGTGCCATCAGTGACCTCAGGAGGGGCTACACCTTC.

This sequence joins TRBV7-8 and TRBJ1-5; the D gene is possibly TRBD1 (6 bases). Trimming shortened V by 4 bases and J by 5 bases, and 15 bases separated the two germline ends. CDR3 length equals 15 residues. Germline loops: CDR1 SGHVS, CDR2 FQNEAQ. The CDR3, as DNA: TGTGCCAGCAGCTCCGGCGAATCAGGGGATCAGCCCCAGCATTTT. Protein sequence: CASSSGESGDQPQHF. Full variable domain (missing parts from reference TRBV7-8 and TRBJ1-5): GAGVSQSPRYKVAKRGQDVALRCDPISGHVSLFWYQQALGQGPEFLTYFQNEAQLDKSGLPSDRFFAERPEGSVSTLKIQRTQQEDSAVYLCASSSGESGDQPQHFGDGTRLSIL.